Listed below are T cell receptor beta chains from one sample, sequenced in a study of beta chain features in type 1 diabetes. Sequencing was performed with immunoSEQ multiplex PCR; in TCRdb, only in-frame clones are kept and a portion is missing. Here the sample spans 150,000 to 180,000 clones, roughly 11% being singletons. Sequenced: central memory CD4+ T cells from blood. The receptors were sampled from a man aged 18 to 30 in good health. The CDR3 runs from the conserved cysteine through the conserved F or W. The D gene is left open where the match is weak. Clone size is not always given. Where it is, it says once, few, many or a class for expanded clones.

size: few
V: TRBV9
J: TRBJ2-5
D: TRBD2
DNA: TGTGCCAGCAGCGTAGGAGGAAGCGGGGGGCTCGCCCAGTACTTC
CDR3: CASSVGGSGGLAQYF

size: few
V: TRBV2
J: TRBJ2-1
D: -
DNA: TGTGCCAGCAGTGAAGAGCGGTACAATGAGCAGTTCTTC
CDR3: CASSEERYNEQFF

size: many
V: TRBV4-2
J: TRBJ2-1
D: TRBD1
DNA: TGTGCCAGCAGCCAAGATCCCGGGACAGGGGGCAATGAGCAGTTCTTC
CDR3: CASSQDPGTGGNEQFF

size: -
V: TRBV28
J: TRBJ2-7
D: -
DNA: TGTGCCAGCAGTTTACCAGGCTCCTACGAGCAGTACTTC
CDR3: CASSLPGSYEQYF

size: -
V: TRBV27
J: TRBJ1-5
D: -
DNA: TGTGCCAGCAGTTTGGACCCTTATAGCAATCAGCCCCAGCATTTT
CDR3: CASSLDPYSNQPQHF

size: -
V: TRBV7-2
J: TRBJ2-3
D: -
DNA: TGTGCCAGCAGCTTTGGAATTACAGATACGCAGTATTTT
CDR3: CASSFGITDTQYF

size: few
V: TRBV28
J: TRBJ1-2
D: TRBD1
DNA: TGTGCCAGCAGCCCTTCAGGGGGAGAGGGTGGCTACACCTTC
CDR3: CASSPSGGEGGYTF

size: -
V: TRBV6-5
J: TRBJ1-2
D: -
DNA: TGTGCCAGCAGTAATTTCAGGGCCAGAGCGGATGGCTACACCTTC
CDR3: CASSNFRARADGYTF

size: few
V: TRBV7-9
J: TRBJ2-7
D: -
DNA: TGTGCCAGCAGCCCCCCCCGTGTGTACGAGCAGTACTTC
CDR3: CASSPPRVYEQYF

size: few
V: TRBV15
J: TRBJ2-5
D: -
DNA: TGTGCCACCAGCAGGGGGGTCAGGGGTGAAGAGACCCAGTACTTC
CDR3: CATSRGVRGEETQYF

size: few
V: TRBV4-2
J: TRBJ2-7
D: TRBD2
DNA: TGTGCCAGCAGCCAAGCTAGCGGGAGCTCCTACGAGCAGTACTTC
CDR3: CASSQASGSSYEQYF

size: -
V: TRBV2
J: TRBJ2-1
D: TRBD1
DNA: TGTGCCAGCAGTGTTGGACAGGACAATGAGCAGTTCTTC
CDR3: CASSVGQDNEQFF

size: -
V: TRBV19
J: TRBJ2-1
D: TRBD1
DNA: TGTGCCAGTTCCTTCACAGGGGGCTACAATGAGCAGTTCTTC
CDR3: CASSFTGGYNEQFF

size: few
V: TRBV18
J: TRBJ1-5
D: -
DNA: TGTGCCAGCTCACTAGATAGCAATCAGCCCCAGCATTTT
CDR3: CASSLDSNQPQHF

size: few
V: TRBV9
J: TRBJ2-5
D: -
DNA: TGTGCCAGCAGCGTAGGAGGGGCTAACCAAGAGACCCAGTACTTC
CDR3: CASSVGGANQETQYF

size: few
V: TRBV4-1
J: TRBJ1-4
D: -
DNA: TGCGCCAGCAGCAGAATGACAGCTATTAATGAAAAACTGTTTTTT
CDR3: CASSRMTAINEKLFF

size: few
V: TRBV11-2
J: TRBJ2-1
D: TRBD2
DNA: TGTGCCAGCAGCTTAGTAGCGGGAGGGCCGATTAATGAGCAGTTCTTC
CDR3: CASSLVAGGPINEQFF

size: -
V: TRBV7-9
J: TRBJ2-7
D: TRBD1
DNA: TGTGCCAGCAGCTCAGGAGACAGGGCTGTCGAGCAGTACTTC
CDR3: CASSSGDRAVEQYF

size: few
V: TRBV30
J: TRBJ1-6
D: TRBD1
DNA: TGTGCCTCCATTCAGGGGGTCCATAATTCACCCCTCCACTTT
CDR3: CASIQGVHNSPLHF

size: -
V: TRBV9
J: TRBJ2-7
D: -
DNA: TGTGCCAGCAGCGTAAGTGCCAGTACGTTTGACGAGCAGTACTTC
CDR3: CASSVSASTFDEQYF

size: few
V: TRBV7-2
J: TRBJ2-7
D: -
DNA: TGTGCCAGCAGCCTCGGGCTTCAATACGAGCAGTACTTC
CDR3: CASSLGLQYEQYF

size: few
V: TRBV6-1
J: TRBJ2-3
D: -
DNA: TGTGCCAGCATCCCAGACACAGATACGCAGTATTTT
CDR3: CASIPDTDTQYF

size: few
V: TRBV7-9
J: TRBJ2-3
D: TRBD1
DNA: TGTGCCAGCAGCCCGAGCTCTAGGGGGCGCGGTGCAGATACGCAGTATTTT
CDR3: CASSPSSRGRGADTQYF

size: -
V: TRBV7-2
J: TRBJ1-1
D: -
DNA: TGTGCCAGCAGCTCCCGTGAGTTCACTGAAGCTTTCTTT
CDR3: CASSSREFTEAFF